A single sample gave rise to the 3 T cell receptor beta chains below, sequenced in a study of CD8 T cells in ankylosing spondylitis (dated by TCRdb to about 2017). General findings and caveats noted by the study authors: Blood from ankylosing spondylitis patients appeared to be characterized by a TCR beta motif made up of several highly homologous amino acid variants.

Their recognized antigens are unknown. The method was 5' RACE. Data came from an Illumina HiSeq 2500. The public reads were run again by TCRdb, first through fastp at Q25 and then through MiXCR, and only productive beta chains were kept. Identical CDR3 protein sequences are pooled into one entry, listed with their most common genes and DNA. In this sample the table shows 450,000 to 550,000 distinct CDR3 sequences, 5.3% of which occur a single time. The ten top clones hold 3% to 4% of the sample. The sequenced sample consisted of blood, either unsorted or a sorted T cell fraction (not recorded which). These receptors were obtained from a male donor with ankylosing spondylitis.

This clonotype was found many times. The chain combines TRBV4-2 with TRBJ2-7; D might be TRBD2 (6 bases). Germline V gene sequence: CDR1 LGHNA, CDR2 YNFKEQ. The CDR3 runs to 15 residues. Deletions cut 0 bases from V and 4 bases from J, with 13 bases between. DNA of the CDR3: TGTGCCAGCAGCCAAGAAGGGGCTAGCGTGTACGAGCAGTACTTC. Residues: CASSQEGASVYEQYF.

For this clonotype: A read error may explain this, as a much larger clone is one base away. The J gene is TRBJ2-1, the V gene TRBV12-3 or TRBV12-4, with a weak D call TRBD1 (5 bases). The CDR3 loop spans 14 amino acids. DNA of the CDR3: TGTGCCAGCAGCCCAATAAGGGGTGAGCGAGAGCAGATCTTC. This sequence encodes CASSPIRGEREQIF.

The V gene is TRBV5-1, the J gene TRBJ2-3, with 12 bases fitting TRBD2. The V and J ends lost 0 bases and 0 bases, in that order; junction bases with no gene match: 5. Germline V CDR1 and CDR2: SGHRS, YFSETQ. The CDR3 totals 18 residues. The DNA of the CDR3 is TGCGCCAGCAGCTTGGTAACTAGCGGGAGGTGGAGCACAGATACGCAGTATTTT. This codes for CASSLVTSGRWSTDTQYF.